These 6 T cell receptor beta chains originate from one sample sequenced in a study of spatial heterogeneity in lung cancer. TCRdb processed the 5' RACE reads anew with MiXCR; each CDR3 protein has one entry. Counted here are around 16,000 distinct CDR3 sequences, almost 7% occurring once; the ten biggest clones make up 15% to 20%. These receptors have no identified antigens. Whole-study findings and limits: Expanded alpha and beta TCR counts within tumors tracked tumor mutation counts.

Time point noted: sample taken at primary tumor resection. Sample: lung tumor tissue, taken at surgery. All receptors derive from a female donor with early-stage non-small cell lung cancer.

This clonotype showed up many times. The gene calls are TRBV4-3 and TRBJ2-3; either TRBD1 or TRBD2 may supply D (5 bases each). The V and J ends lost 0 bases and 6 bases respectively, with 22 bases between them. The CDR3 extends over 18 amino acids. Per the germline V gene, CDR1 is LGHNA and CDR2 is YSLEER. The DNA of the CDR3 is TGCGCCAGCAGCCAAGATGGGGGTAGAGCGGCCCAAGGCGATACGCAGTATTTT. Translating it yields CASSQDGGRAAQGDTQYF.

In this sample, this clonotype turned up many times. This chain's CDR3 is CASSPVGDRELYGYTF. CDR3 DNA: TGTGCCAGCAGCCCCGTTGGGGACAGGGAACTCTATGGCTACACCTTC. The chain carries TRBV12-3 or TRBV12-4 and TRBJ1-2, with 9 bases aligning to TRBD1. The V and J ends lost 6 bases and 4 bases, in that order; junction bases with no gene match: 12. This CDR3 has 16 residues.

The genes are TRBV30 and TRBJ1-1; unclear D gene. The CDR3 covers 13 residues. Germline V lookup: CDR1 GTSNPN, CDR2 SVGIG (reference sequence). Trimming removed 2 bases at V and 1 base at J, with 8 bases between. CDR3 sequence (DNA): TGTGCCTGGAGTATCGGTGAGAACACTGAAGCTTTCTTT. Its translation is CAWSIGENTEAFF.

This clonotype is judged medium-sized. The chain combines TRBV28 with TRBJ1-3; tentatively, D is TRBD1 (5 bases). This CDR3 has 17 amino acids. The germline gives CDR1 MDHEN, CDR2 SYDVKM. The V and J ends lost 6 bases and 1 base respectively, with 19 bases between them. CDR3 in amino acids: CASRTLTRGVSGNTIYF. The DNA for the CDR3 is TGTGCCAGCAGGACCTTGACAAGGGGAGTTTCTGGAAACACCATATATTTT.

As to this clonotype: A much larger clone differs from this one at a single base, so this may be a read error. This sequence joins TRBV7-9 and TRBJ2-2; D ambiguous. The CDR3 covers 13 residues. Trimming left V 5 bases short and J 7 bases short, with 11 bases between. Germline V lookup: CDR1 SEHNR, CDR2 FQNEAQ (reference sequence). This chain's CDR3 is CASSTYSVGELFF. The CDR3 DNA is TGTGCCAGCAGCACATACAGTGTCGGGGAGCTGTTTTTT.

This clonotype was recorded many times. J is TRBJ1-5 and V is TRBV6-5, with TRBD1 matching over 7 bases. CDR1 MNHEY and CDR2 SVGAGI come from the germline V gene. V was pared by 5 bases and J by 2 bases, with 6 bases of the junction left unmatched. CDR3 size: 15 residues. The CDR3 bases are TGTGCCAGCAGTCCACAGGGGCCTCGCAATCAGCCCCAGCATTTT. This encodes CASSPQGPRNQPQHF.